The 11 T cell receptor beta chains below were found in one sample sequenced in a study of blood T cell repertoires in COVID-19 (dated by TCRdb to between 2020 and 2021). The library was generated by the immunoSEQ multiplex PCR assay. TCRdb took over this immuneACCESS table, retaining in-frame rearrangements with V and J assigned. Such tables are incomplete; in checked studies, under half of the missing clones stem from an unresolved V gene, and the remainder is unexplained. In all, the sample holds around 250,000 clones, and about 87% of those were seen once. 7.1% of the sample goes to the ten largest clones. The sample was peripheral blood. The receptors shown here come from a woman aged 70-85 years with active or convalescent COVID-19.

The CDR3 nucleotides are TGTGCCAGCTCTACTCGGACAGAGATTAACTATGGCTACACCTTC. This gives the protein CASSTRTEINYGYTF. The chain uses TRBV25-1 and TRBJ1-2, with TRBD1 as a possible D gene (6 bases). Trimming removed 8 bases from V and 1 base from J, with 17 bases in between. Looked up from germline, CDR1 is MGHDK and CDR2 is SYGVNS. This CDR3 has 15 amino acids.

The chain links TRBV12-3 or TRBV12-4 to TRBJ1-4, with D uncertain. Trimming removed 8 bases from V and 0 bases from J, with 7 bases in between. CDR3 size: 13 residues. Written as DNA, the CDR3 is TGTGCCAGCGGGAGGGCAACTAATGAAAAACTGTTTTTT. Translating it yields CASGRATNEKLFF.

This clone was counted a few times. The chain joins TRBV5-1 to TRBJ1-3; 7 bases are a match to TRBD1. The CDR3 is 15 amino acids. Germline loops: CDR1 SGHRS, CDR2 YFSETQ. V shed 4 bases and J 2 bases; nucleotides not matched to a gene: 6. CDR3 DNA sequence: TGCGCCAGCAGCGTTACAGGGGTTGCTGGAAACACCATATATTTT. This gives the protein CASSVTGVAGNTIYF.

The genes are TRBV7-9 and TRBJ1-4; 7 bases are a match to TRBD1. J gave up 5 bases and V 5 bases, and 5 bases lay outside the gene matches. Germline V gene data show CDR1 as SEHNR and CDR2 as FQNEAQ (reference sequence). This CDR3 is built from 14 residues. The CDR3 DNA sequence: TGTGCCAGCAGCCCGGGACAGAGCAATGAAAAACTGTTTTTT. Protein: CASSPGQSNEKLFF.

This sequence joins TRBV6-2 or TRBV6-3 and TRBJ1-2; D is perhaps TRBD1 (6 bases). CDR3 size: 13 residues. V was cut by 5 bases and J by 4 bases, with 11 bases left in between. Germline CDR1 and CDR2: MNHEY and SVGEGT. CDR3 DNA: TGTGCCAGCAGTGGGGGACAAGTCTATGGCTACACCTTC. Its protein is CASSGGQVYGYTF.

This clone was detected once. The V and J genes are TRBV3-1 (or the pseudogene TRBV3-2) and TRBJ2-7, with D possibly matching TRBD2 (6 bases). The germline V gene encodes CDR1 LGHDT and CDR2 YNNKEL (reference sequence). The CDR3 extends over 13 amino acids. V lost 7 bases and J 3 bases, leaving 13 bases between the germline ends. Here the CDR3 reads CASTAGRGYEQYF. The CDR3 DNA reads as TGTGCCAGCACGGCGGGAAGGGGCTACGAGCAGTACTTC.

CDR3 sequence: CASSRGRVYGYTF. The CDR3 nucleotides read TGTGCCAGTAGTAGAGGGAGGGTCTATGGCTACACCTTC. This chain uses TRBV19 with TRBJ1-2; D gene ambiguous. The CDR3 spans 13 residues. The ends were cut back, 4 bases at V and 4 bases at J, with 10 bases in the middle. CDR1 and CDR2 from the germline V gene are LNHDA and SQIVND (reference sequence).

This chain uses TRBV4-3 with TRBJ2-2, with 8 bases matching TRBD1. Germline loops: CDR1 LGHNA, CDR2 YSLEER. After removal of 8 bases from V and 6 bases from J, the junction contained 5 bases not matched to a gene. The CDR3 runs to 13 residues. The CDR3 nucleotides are TGCGCCAGCGCGGACAGGGAAGCCGGGGAGCTGTTTTTT. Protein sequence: CASADREAGELFF.

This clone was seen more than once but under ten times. DNA for the CDR3: TGTGCCAGCAGGACAGACTCTGGAAACACCATATATTTT. It is translated as CASRTDSGNTIYF. The chain couples TRBV18 to TRBJ1-3, with a possible D match to TRBD1 (6 bases). The CDR3 is 13 amino acids. Trimming pared 8 bases from V and 0 bases from J, leaving 8 bases between. Germline V gene lookup returns CDR1 KGHSH and CDR2 LQKENI.

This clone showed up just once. The CDR3 DNA reads TGTGCCAGCAGGACAGGTCCCTCCTCTGGAAACACCATATATTTT. Protein: CASRTGPSSGNTIYF. The V call is TRBV6-6, the J call TRBJ1-3, with D possibly being TRBD1 (6 bases). Germline-derived CDR1 and CDR2 are MNHNY and SVGAGI (reference sequence). There are 15 residues in the CDR3. V lost 6 bases and J 0 bases, leaving 12 bases between the germline ends.

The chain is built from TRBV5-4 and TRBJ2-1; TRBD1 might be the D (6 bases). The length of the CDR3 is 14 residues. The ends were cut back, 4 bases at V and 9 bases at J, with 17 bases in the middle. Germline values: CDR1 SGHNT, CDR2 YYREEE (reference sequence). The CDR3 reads CASSLPDRLGEQFF. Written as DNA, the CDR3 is TGTGCCAGCAGCCTCCCGGACAGACTCGGTGAGCAGTTCTTC.